The 23 T cell receptor beta chains listed next were all sequenced from one sample in a study of T cell responses to AZD1222 COVID-19 vaccine. Using immunoSEQ multiplex PCR, the repertoire was profiled, and TCRdb retains in-frame clones only, with some absent. Of more than 35,000 clones listed, 83% were seen once; the top ten hold about 51%. Material: peripheral blood, obtained on day 0 of AZD1222 vaccination. These receptors were obtained from an adult in good health.

V and J are TRBV15 and TRBJ1-5; D call uncertain. The CDR3 consists of 15 residues. V was clipped by 0 bases and J by 5 bases, with 11 bases between them. The germline V gene encodes CDR1 LNHNV and CDR2 YYDKDF (reference sequence). The CDR3 DNA follows: TGTGCCACCAGCAGAGATAACCAACCTTATCAGCCCCAGCATTTT. Residues: CATSRDNQPYQPQHF.

The rearrangement joins TRBV7-3 to TRBJ2-5, with D perhaps TRBD1 (6 bases). This CDR3 spans 13 amino acids. V was pared by 4 bases and J by 1 base, with 7 bases between. CDR1 and CDR2 from the germline V gene are SGHTA and FQGTGA. DNA of the CDR3: TGTGCCAGCAGCTCAGGGGCCCAAGAGACCCAGTACTTC. Protein: CASSSGAQETQYF.

This clone has only one observation. The chain recombines TRBV9 with TRBJ2-1; D is possibly TRBD2 (5 bases). Germline-derived CDR1 and CDR2 are SGDLS and YYNGEE. V lost 4 bases to trimming and J lost 2 bases, with 16 bases between them. The CDR3 has 16 amino acids. The CDR3 DNA follows: TGTGCCAGCAGCCCTCAGAAACTAGAGGCCTACAATGAGCAGTTCTTC. Translating gives CASSPQKLEAYNEQFF.

This chain uses TRBV5-1 with TRBJ1-1, with D possibly TRBD1 on 6 matching bases. Germline V gene lookup returns CDR1 SGHRS and CDR2 YFSETQ. The length of the CDR3 is 17 residues. Trimming took off 6 bases at V and 0 bases at J, with 21 bases between the two ends. The CDR3: CASTLSGAPYMNTEAFF. As DNA, the CDR3 is TGCGCCAGCACCCTGTCGGGGGCCCCATACATGAACACTGAAGCTTTCTTT.

The rearrangement uses TRBV5-4 and TRBJ2-2; TRBD2 aligns across 8 bases. V shed 0 bases and J 7 bases; nucleotides not matched to a gene: 11. The CDR3 loop spans 17 amino acids. The germline CDR1 and CDR2 sequences are SGHNT and YYREEE (reference sequence). CDR3 sequence (DNA): TGTGCCAGCAGCTTGGAGGCTAGCGGGCTCCAGAGCGGGGAGCTGTTTTTT. This encodes CASSLEASGLQSGELFF.

This chain uses TRBV3-1 (or the pseudogene TRBV3-2) with TRBJ1-2, with 9 bases aligning to TRBD1. Germline CDR1 reads LGHDT; CDR2 reads YNNKEL (reference sequence). V shed 1 base and J 7 bases; nucleotides not matched to a gene: 1. This CDR3 has 13 amino acids. The CDR3 here is CASSQGTGAGYTF. CDR3 coding DNA: TGTGCCAGCAGCCAAGGGACAGGGGCTGGCTACACCTTC.

This clone was recorded only once. V is TRBV3-1 (or the pseudogene TRBV3-2) and J is TRBJ1-3; 8 bases agree with TRBD1. V lost 1 base to trimming and J lost 8 bases; unmatched junction nucleotides: 13. This CDR3 comprises 17 residues. CDR1 is LGHDT and CDR2 is YNNKEL in the germline V gene (reference sequence). CDR3 coding DNA: TGTGCCAGCAGCCAAGTGACGCCCGGGACAGGCTCCCACACCATATATTTT. It specifies CASSQVTPGTGSHTIYF.

The V gene is TRBV19, the J gene TRBJ2-3, with 9 bases that match TRBD2. The CDR3 consists of 15 residues. Per the germline V gene, CDR1 is LNHDA and CDR2 is SQIVND (reference sequence). Trimming at V came to 6 bases and at J to 6 bases, leaving 10 bases not matched to a gene. This CDR3 reads CASSGSGSRRDTQYF. For the CDR3, the DNA is TGTGCCAGTAGCGGTAGCGGGAGCCGTCGGGATACGCAGTATTTT.

The CDR3 nucleotides are TGTGCCAGCAGCTTCGGGCAGGGGGGCTATGGCTACACCTTC. Translation gives CASSFGQGGYGYTF. The chain combines TRBV11-1 with TRBJ1-2; 7 bases match TRBD1. The CDR3 sequence is 14 residues long. Trimming took 3 bases from V and 4 from J; bases not matched to a gene: 5. The germline gives CDR1 SGHAT, CDR2 FQDESV (reference sequence).

Comments on this clone: In the same sample, other DNA sequences code for this CDR3. The chain uses TRBV12-3 or TRBV12-4 and TRBJ1-5; D is unclear. The CDR3 runs to 12 residues. The germline V and J ends were trimmed by 1 base and 2 bases, with 0 bases remaining between them. As DNA, the CDR3 is TGTGCCAGCAGTTTAGGCAATCAGCCCCAGCATTTT. It is translated as CASSLGNQPQHF.

This clone was seen a few times. The rearrangement joins TRBV5-1 to TRBJ2-7, with no clear D. Trimming cost V 0 bases and J 1 base, with 20 bases left between them. Germline CDR1 reads SGHRS; CDR2 reads YFSETQ. There are 18 residues in the CDR3. The DNA for the CDR3 is TGCGCCAGCAGCTTGGCCACAAGTCTTTCGGGCAGGTCCTACGAGCAGTACTTC. Amino acid sequence: CASSLATSLSGRSYEQYF.

This chain joins TRBV19 and TRBJ1-5; 7 nucleotides match TRBD1. The CDR3 totals 14 residues. J gave up 6 bases and V 5 bases, and 7 bases lay outside the gene matches. The germline gives CDR1 LNHDA, CDR2 SQIVND (reference sequence). CDR3 protein: CASSSRQGIQPQHF. CDR3 DNA sequence: TGTGCCAGTAGTTCTCGACAGGGAATTCAGCCCCAGCATTTT.

The rearrangement uses TRBV7-9 and TRBJ1-2, with a possible D match to TRBD1 (6 bases). The CDR3 runs to 13 residues. V was pared by 3 bases and J by 8 bases, with 13 bases between. The germline V gene has CDR1 SEHNR and CDR2 FQNEAQ (reference sequence). The CDR3 sequence is CASSLAGAFGYTF. The CDR3 nucleotides are TGTGCCAGCAGCTTGGCGGGGGCCTTCGGCTACACCTTC. Full variable domain (remainder filled in from reference TRBV7-9 and TRBJ1-2): DTGVSQNPRHKITKRGQNVTFRCDPISEHNRLYWYRQTLGQGPEFLTYFQNEAQLEKSRLLSDRFSAERPKGSFSTLEIQRTEQGDSAMYLCASSLAGAFGYTFGSGTRLTVV.

J is TRBJ2-3 and V is TRBV6-1; 7 bases match TRBD1. The CDR3 covers 16 residues. Looked up from germline, CDR1 is MNHNS and CDR2 is SASEGT. J was trimmed by 4 bases and V by 2 bases; bases with no gene match: 9. CDR3 bases: TGTGCCAGCAGTGAACTGAGGGGGCGTTTGTCAGATACGCAGTATTTT. Translating gives CASSELRGRLSDTQYF.

This clone occurred a few times. The chain joins TRBV27 to TRBJ2-3, with D possibly TRBD1 on 6 matching bases. The V end was cut by 5 bases, the J end by 5 bases, with 17 bases between. This CDR3 is 15 amino acids long. The germline V gene encodes CDR1 MNHEY and CDR2 SMNVEV (reference sequence). The DNA of the CDR3 is TGTGCCAGCAGTCCTCAGGGGCCAGAGGTAGATACGCAGTATTTT. It is translated as CASSPQGPEVDTQYF.

This clone was seen a single time. V usage is TRBV7-3 and J usage is TRBJ1-2, with D unresolved. The V and J ends lost 6 bases and 4 bases respectively, with 12 bases between them. Germline CDR1 and CDR2: SGHTA and FQGTGA. The CDR3 has 13 residues. CDR3 residues: CASSLDASYGYTF. DNA of the CDR3: TGTGCCAGCAGTTTGGACGCTTCCTATGGCTACACCTTC.

This chain connects TRBV9 to TRBJ2-3; 10 nucleotides line up with TRBD2. Germline loops: CDR1 SGDLS, CDR2 YYNGEE. V gave up 7 bases and J gave up 5 bases; unmatched junction bases: 7. The CDR3 totals 14 residues. CDR3 amino acids: CASGRTSGKDTQYF. The CDR3 DNA follows: TGTGCCAGCGGAAGGACTAGCGGTAAAGATACGCAGTATTTT.

The rearrangement uses TRBV3-1 (or the pseudogene TRBV3-2) and TRBJ1-4, with no clear D. Germline CDR1 LGHDT, CDR2 YNNKEL (reference sequence). Trimming removed 2 bases from V and 4 bases from J, with 11 bases in between. This CDR3 has 15 residues. The DNA for the CDR3 is TGTGCCAGCAGCCAACTACGGGAACTTAATGAAAAACTGTTTTTT. Translating gives CASSQLRELNEKLFF.

V usage is TRBV6-1 and J usage is TRBJ1-4; D possibly corresponds to TRBD1 (6 bases). This CDR3 is built from 15 residues. The V gene lost 2 bases and the J gene lost 5 bases, with 12 bases spanning the gap. CDR1 is MNHNS and CDR2 is SASEGT in the germline V gene. The CDR3 loop reads CASSEFGRGNEKLFF. CDR3 DNA sequence: TGTGCCAGCAGTGAATTTGGCAGGGGAAATGAAAAACTGTTTTTT.

V is TRBV6-5 and J is TRBJ1-4; D ambiguous. The CDR3 sequence is 13 residues long. Germline V gene lookup returns CDR1 MNHEY and CDR2 SVGAGI. V was trimmed by 6 bases and J by 8 bases, leaving 13 bases between them. CDR3 protein: CASRRGVGEKLFF. The CDR3 DNA reads TGTGCCAGCAGGCGCGGGGTCGGAGAAAAACTGTTTTTT.

The chain recombines TRBV6-5 with TRBJ2-3; 7 bases are shared with TRBD2. CDR3 length equals 15 residues. V lost 0 bases, J lost 4 bases, and 4 bases stayed unmatched. The germline CDR1 and CDR2 sequences are MNHEY and SVGAGI. CDR3 bases: TGTGCCAGCAGTTACTCTACGGGAGGTGCAGATACGCAGTATTTT. It encodes CASSYSTGGADTQYF.

V and J are TRBV7-9 and TRBJ1-1, with a weak D call TRBD1 (5 bases). Germline V gives CDR1 SEHNR, CDR2 FQNEAQ (reference sequence). V lost 7 bases and J 7 bases, leaving 22 bases between the germline ends. This CDR3 is built from 15 residues. The CDR3 reads CASIGTGPPAGEAFF. CDR3 DNA: TGTGCCAGCATTGGGACCGGACCCCCCGCGGGTGAAGCTTTCTTT.

This chain joins TRBV10-2 and TRBJ1-5; 7 bases align to TRBD1. The length of the CDR3 is 16 residues. Per germline, CDR1 WSHSY and CDR2 SAAADI. V shed 4 bases and J 0 bases; nucleotides not matched to a gene: 6. The CDR3, as DNA: TGCGCCAGCAGTGTCCAGGGGGACCCTAGCAATCAGCCCCAGCATTTT. Its translation: CASSVQGDPSNQPQHF.